This entry features one TCR beta chain sequence. The antigen is unknown. This entry is derived from a study of T cell responses to AZD1222 COVID-19 vaccine. Study findings and constraints: Vaccine-associated CD4 TCRs spanned spike, dominant at 160-218 and 743-854. Only after the peak T cell response were repertoires sampled.

Profiling relied on immunoSEQ multiplex PCR, and the TCRdb table lists in-frame clones only, not all of them. This sample has 120,000 to 150,000 clones; around 84% occur once, and the top ten carry about 4.9%. Germline V lookup: CDR1 SGHDT, CDR2 YYEEEE. The CDR3 is 16 amino acids. The V and J ends lost 0 bases and 2 bases respectively, with 11 bases between them. The sample in question was peripheral blood, obtained 28 days after the second AZD1222 dose. The source of this sequence is an adult who received the AZD1222 COVID-19 vaccine. This chain connects TRBV5-6 to TRBJ2-2; D unclear. CDR3 sequence: CASSLATEHNTGELFF. The CDR3 coding sequence is TGTGCCAGCAGCTTGGCGACTGAACACAACACCGGGGAGCTGTTTTTT.